The text below deals with one T cell receptor beta chain. No antigen is known for it. This CDR3 contains 13 residues. Germline loops: CDR1 LNHDA, CDR2 SQIVND (reference sequence). The germline V and J ends were trimmed by 7 bases and 1 base, with 11 bases remaining between them. Sequenced by immunoSEQ multiplex PCR; TCRdb stores in-frame clones only, minus some. The sample consists of around 26,000 clones, around 94% of them appearing once. The data were obtained in a study of graft-versus-host responses after intestinal transplantation. Study context: All of the recipients had induction that used anti-thymocyte globulin, then tacrolimus and steroids for roughly three years.

Overall study results and limits: Detected in recipient marrow were GvH clones, some of which were first observed in ileum or blood. Within the allografts of patients who had graft-donor T cell macrochimerism, graft-versus-host to host-versus-graft clonal ratios were high.

The TCR originated in a human patient who received an intestinal transplant, so some T cells may come from the graft donor. The sequences come from PBMCs, collected 156 days after intestinal transplant. The V call is TRBV19, the J call TRBJ2-7; the D gene is possibly TRBD1 (5 bases). The CDR3 sequence is CASNNRGSYEQYF. The DNA of the CDR3 is TGTGCCAGTAATAATAGGGGATCCTACGAGCAGTACTTC. Full variable domain (outside the CDR3, taken from reference TRBV19 and TRBJ2-7): DGGITQSPKYLFRKEGQNVTLSCEQNLNHDAMYWYRQDPGQGLRLIYYSQIVNDFQKGDIAEGYSVSREKKESFPLTVTSAQKNPTAFYLCASNNRGSYEQYFGPGTRLTVT.